The 24 T cell receptor beta chains reported below all come from one sample, sequenced in a study of identical twins. One entry per CDR3 protein results from TCRdb running MiXCR on the 5' RACE reads. This table has hundreds of thousands of distinct CDR3 sequences, 9% to 15% appearing once. The data also belong to a second study, concerning yellow fever vaccine responses in identical twins.

Sequencing was carried out using PBMCs. These receptors all come from a woman aged 18 to 35 in good health.

This clonotype was recorded at least ten times. This rearrangement joins TRBV12-3 or TRBV12-4 to TRBJ2-5; 11 bases map to TRBD2. This CDR3 contains 15 residues. V trimming: 5 bases; J trimming: 5 bases; junction bases outside the gene matches: 7. CDR3 bases: TGTGCCAGCAGTCCCCCGGGACTAGCGGCGGAGACCCAGTACTTC. Its protein product is CASSPPGLAAETQYF.

This clonotype was seen more than once but under ten times. The chain uses TRBV4-1 and TRBJ1-1; D not resolved. The CDR3 extends over 14 amino acids. The V gene lost 2 bases and the J gene lost 0 bases, with 7 bases spanning the gap. Germline V gene lookup returns CDR1 MGHRA and CDR2 YSYEKL. The CDR3 coding sequence is TGCGCCAGCAGCCAACCCAATTTGAACACTGAAGCTTTCTTT. Amino acids: CASSQPNLNTEAFF.

This chain uses TRBV29-1 with TRBJ2-5; D possibly matches TRBD1 or TRBD2 (6 bases each). Germline CDR1 is SQVTM and CDR2 is ANQGSEA. V was pared by 4 bases and J by 5 bases, with 14 bases between. CDR3 length: 13 amino acids. The CDR3 region is CSVVDKGGETQYF. The CDR3 DNA sequence: TGCAGCGTTGTGGATAAGGGGGGCGAGACCCAGTACTTC.

This clonotype is a singleton in its sample. The chain recombines TRBV2 with TRBJ2-1; TRBD2 matches at 9 bases. This CDR3 is built from 14 residues. Germline CDR1 SNHLY, CDR2 FYNNEI. The V gene end was trimmed by 7 bases and the J gene end by 4 bases; junction bases not matched to a gene: 5. CDR3 DNA sequence: TGTGCCAGCAAGCTAGCGGGAATATACAATGAGCAGTTCTTC. Translation: CASKLAGIYNEQFF.

This chain uses TRBV11-2 with TRBJ2-1; 9 bases map to TRBD2. The trim removed 5 bases at V and 7 bases at J, leaving 9 bases unmatched. This CDR3 has 15 amino acids. Per germline, CDR1 SGHAT and CDR2 FQNNGV. The CDR3 spells CASSMRLAVGNEQFF. The CDR3 region has the DNA TGTGCCAGCAGCATGCGACTAGCGGTAGGTAATGAGCAGTTCTTC.

This sequence joins TRBV7-6 and TRBJ2-5; D is tentatively TRBD1 or TRBD2 (5 bases each). Trimming took off 1 base at V and 7 bases at J, with 13 bases between the two ends. The CDR3 is 14 amino acids. Germline CDR1 and CDR2: SGHVS and FNYEAQ. The CDR3 coding sequence is TGTGCCAGCAGCTTAGGTGGGGGAAAGGGGACCCAGTACTTC. Protein: CASSLGGGKGTQYF.

J is TRBJ1-5 and V is TRBV20-1; the D is unclear. V was pared by 2 bases and J by 4 bases, with 6 bases between. Germline loops: CDR1 DFQATT, CDR2 SNEGSKA (reference sequence). The CDR3 extends over 12 amino acids. CDR3 residues: CSARTLNQPQHF. The CDR3 DNA follows: TGCAGTGCTAGAACTTTAAATCAGCCCCAGCATTTT.

The sample holds a few counts of this clonotype. The rearrangement uses TRBV2 and TRBJ2-2, with D uncertain. V lost 7 bases and J lost 2, with 11 bases in between. From germline, CDR1 is SNHLY and CDR2 FYNNEI. CDR3 length: 14 residues. CDR3 sequence reads: CASNHLTNTGELFF. The CDR3 DNA follows: TGTGCCAGCAATCACCTGACAAACACCGGGGAGCTGTTTTTT.

This clonotype appeared a few times. The rearrangement links TRBV29-1 to TRBJ2-7; D tentatively fits TRBD1 or TRBD2 (5 bases each). Germline loops: CDR1 SQVTM, CDR2 ANQGSEA. The CDR3 runs to 11 residues. Trimming shortened V by 7 bases and J by 4 bases, and 11 bases separated the two germline ends. CDR3 protein: CSAGDAYEQYV. The CDR3 nucleotides read TGCAGCGCCGGGGACGCGTACGAGCAGTACGTC.

Ten or more counts support this clonotype. The rearrangement links TRBV10-3 to TRBJ2-3; 15 bases match TRBD2. There are 19 residues in the CDR3. The V gene's germline CDR1 is ENHRY and CDR2 SYGVKD. The V segment lost 0 bases and the J segment 0 bases; nucleotides outside the gene matches: 4. The CDR3 nucleotides read TGTGCCATCAGTGAGTCGGGGACTAGCGGGAGGCCAAGCACAGATACGCAGTATTTT. Its protein is CAISESGTSGRPSTDTQYF.

Only a few counts were recorded for this clonotype. V and J are TRBV25-1 and TRBJ2-1, with TRBD2 matching 11 bases. The J segment lost 6 bases and the V segment lost 4 bases, leaving 8 bases of the junction unmatched. Germline-derived CDR1 and CDR2 are MGHDK and SYGVNS. The CDR3 consists of 16 residues. As DNA, the CDR3 is TGTGCCAGCAGTGTGAAGACTAGCGGGAAACTCAATGAGCAGTTCTTC. It encodes CASSVKTSGKLNEQFF.

This clonotype appeared a few times. The V gene is TRBV20-1, the J gene TRBJ2-7, with 7 positions matching TRBD2. After removal of 3 bases from V and 3 bases from J, the junction contained 8 bases not matched to a gene. This CDR3 spans 14 amino acids. From germline, CDR1 is DFQATT and CDR2 SNEGSKA (reference sequence). The CDR3 region is CSASSGWTNYEQYV. CDR3 in DNA: TGCAGTGCTAGTAGCGGGTGGACCAACTACGAGCAGTACGTC.

This clonotype was seen ten or more times. The V gene is TRBV5-1, the J gene TRBJ2-7; TRBD1 matches 8 bases. The CDR3 is 16 residues long. V shed 4 bases and J 4 bases; nucleotides not matched to a gene: 13. Germline V gene data show CDR1 as SGHRS and CDR2 as YFSETQ. The CDR3 region is CASSLSSTGVGYEQYF. The CDR3 nucleotides read TGCGCCAGCAGCCTTTCCTCGACAGGGGTGGGGTACGAGCAGTACTTC.

This clonotype was found a few times. The chain joins TRBV20-1 to TRBJ1-2; unclear D gene. Trimming removed 0 bases from V and 8 bases from J, with 4 bases in between. Germline V gene sequence: CDR1 DFQATT, CDR2 SNEGSKA (reference sequence). The CDR3 is 10 amino acids. The CDR3 DNA follows: TGCAGTGCTAGAGAGGAGGGCTACACCTTC. Translating it yields CSAREEGYTF.

This clonotype was seen repeatedly, ten times or more. The V call is TRBV12-3 or TRBV12-4, the J call TRBJ2-3; D is possibly TRBD1 or TRBD2 (5 bases each). The V and J ends lost 5 bases and 2 bases respectively, with 17 bases between them. The CDR3 contains 16 residues. CDR3 in DNA: TGTGCCAGCAGTCACGGGACCAGGGCTTCCACAGATACGCAGTATTTT. Translated, it gives CASSHGTRASTDTQYF.

There are a few counts of this clonotype. The J gene is TRBJ2-2, the V gene TRBV28, with TRBD1 matching 10 bases. The CDR3 extends over 16 amino acids. Trimming cost V 0 bases and J 8 bases; bases outside gene matches: 6. Germline V lookup: CDR1 MDHEN, CDR2 SYDVKM. This chain's CDR3 is CASSLWGTGASGELFF. CDR3 nucleotides: TGTGCCAGCAGTTTATGGGGGACAGGGGCCTCAGGGGAGCTGTTTTTT.

In this sample, this clonotype turned up many times. This chain connects TRBV12-3 or TRBV12-4 to TRBJ1-2; D uncertain. V lost 1 base to trimming and J lost 5 bases, with 8 bases between them. This CDR3 spans 13 amino acids. CDR3 amino acids: CASSLGKSYGYTF. CDR3 bases: TGTGCCAGCAGTTTAGGAAAGTCTTATGGCTACACCTTC.

CDR3 DNA sequence: TGCGGGTTAGTGCCGACGGTGAACACTGAAGCTTTCTTT. Protein sequence: CGLVPTVNTEAFF. The V gene is TRBV20-1, the J gene TRBJ1-1; D uncertain. CDR3 length equals 13 residues. In germline, CDR1 is DFQATT, CDR2 SNEGSKA (reference sequence).

The CDR3 sequence is CSARYNSGLSTDTQYF. DNA for the CDR3: TGCAGTGCTAGATATAATAGCGGGTTAAGCACAGATACGCAGTATTTT. The chain joins TRBV20-1 to TRBJ2-3; 7 nucleotides align to TRBD2. The ends lost 2 bases at V and 0 bases at J; junction bases unmatched: 8. The V gene's germline CDR1 is DFQATT and CDR2 SNEGSKA (reference sequence). This CDR3 has 16 residues.

This clonotype was detected only a few times. The chain joins TRBV6-1 to TRBJ1-1; no reliable D call. CDR3 length: 14 residues. Trimming took 7 bases from V and 2 from J, leaving 14 bases between them. Germline V gives CDR1 MNHNS, CDR2 SASEGT. CDR3 sequence reads: CASTQNSQNTEAFF. CDR3 sequence (DNA): TGTGCCAGCACCCAAAATTCACAAAACACTGAAGCTTTCTTT.

In DNA form, the CDR3 reads TGTGCCAGCAGCCAAGATGGGGGGGGCGAATACGAGCAGTACTTC. Protein sequence: CASSQDGGGEYEQYF. The chain recombines TRBV4-2 with TRBJ2-7; TRBD2 is a possible D gene (7 bases). The ends were cut back, 0 bases at V and 4 bases at J, with 13 bases in the middle. The CDR3 has 15 residues. CDR1 is LGHNA, CDR2 YNFKEQ, per germline.

The sample holds many counts of this clonotype. The gene calls are TRBV7-6 and TRBJ1-2; D gene ambiguous. The ends were cut back, 5 bases at V and 4 bases at J, with 14 bases in the middle. The CDR3 is 14 amino acids. Germline-derived CDR1 and CDR2 are SGHVS and FNYEAQ. The CDR3 spells CASSPRTELYGYTF. The CDR3 region has the DNA TGTGCCAGCAGCCCCCGGACGGAGCTCTATGGCTACACCTTC.

The chain joins TRBV7-6 to TRBJ2-5; 10 positions agree with TRBD2. Germline V gene lookup returns CDR1 SGHVS and CDR2 FNYEAQ. The length of the CDR3 is 16 residues. J gave up 1 base and V 5 bases, and 7 bases lay outside the gene matches. The CDR3 coding sequence is TGTGCCAGCAGCACCCGACTAGCGGGCTTCCAAGAGACCCAGTACTTC. This encodes CASSTRLAGFQETQYF.

This clonotype appeared a few times. This sequence joins TRBV21-1 and TRBJ1-5; TRBD1, as called in the table, went unchecked against the DNA. TRBV21-1 is designated a pseudogene. The CDR3 extends over 16 amino acids. CDR3 residues: CASSPGGQGVDQPQHF. The CDR3 DNA is TGTGCCAGCAGCCCAGGGGGACAGGGCGTCGATCAGCCCCAGCATTTT.